Each of the 12 T cell receptor beta chains below was sequenced from the same sample in a study of blood T cell repertoires in COVID-19. TCRdb keeps only in-frame clones here, not all; method: immunoSEQ multiplex PCR. This sample yields about 240,000 clones, of which under 85% are seen a single time; 1.5% to 2% belongs to the top ten. What was sequenced was peripheral blood. These receptors came from a man between 25 and 39 years old who had recovered from COVID-19.

The chain is built from TRBV27 and TRBJ2-1; TRBD1 matches at 9 bases. Per the germline V gene, CDR1 is MNHEY and CDR2 is SMNVEV (reference sequence). After removal of 2 bases from V and 3 bases from J, the junction contained 14 bases not matched to a gene. This CDR3 contains 19 residues. Here the CDR3 reads CASSLRGTGLPLNYNEQFF. For the CDR3, the DNA is TGTGCCAGCAGTTTACGAGGGACAGGGCTCCCTCTGAACTACAATGAGCAGTTCTTC.

V is TRBV25-1 and J is TRBJ1-3; D is unresolved. CDR1 MGHDK and CDR2 SYGVNS come from the germline V gene. The CDR3 contains 14 residues. The germline V and J ends were trimmed by 4 bases and 0 bases, with 7 bases remaining between them. CDR3 loop: CASSGANSGNTIYF. CDR3 DNA sequence: TGTGCCAGCAGTGGGGCAAACTCTGGAAACACCATATATTTT.

The chain employs TRBV6-5 and TRBJ1-5; D not certain. The CDR3 is made up of 14 amino acids. V lost 7 bases to trimming and J lost 1 base, with 11 bases between them. The V gene's germline CDR1 is MNHEY and CDR2 SVGAGI. CDR3 nucleotides: TGTGCCAGCATGACACTCTTCAGCAATCAGCCCCAGCATTTT. Encoded protein: CASMTLFSNQPQHF.

This chain connects TRBV27 to TRBJ2-3; TRBD2 aligns across 12 bases. J gave up 6 bases and V 4 bases, and 11 bases lay outside the gene matches. The CDR3 runs to 17 residues. Germline V gene lookup returns CDR1 MNHEY and CDR2 SMNVEV (reference sequence). The CDR3 protein is CASSSKPLAGGRDTQYF. CDR3 DNA: TGTGCCAGCAGTTCCAAGCCGCTAGCGGGGGGGCGCGATACGCAGTATTTT.

This clone was observed a handful of times. The genes are TRBV5-4 and TRBJ2-2; D remains unclear. The germline gives CDR1 SGHNT, CDR2 YYREEE (reference sequence). The CDR3 is made up of 14 amino acids. Trimming took 6 bases from V and 7 from J, leaving 16 bases between them. The CDR3 coding sequence is TGTGCCAGCACGGGTCAGATCTCGGGCGGGGAGCTGTTTTTT. Amino acids: CASTGQISGGELFF. Full variable domain (remainder filled in from reference TRBV5-4 and TRBJ2-2): ETGVTQSPTHLIKTRGQQVTLRCSSQSGHNTVSWYQQALGQGPQFIFQYYREEENGRGNFPPRFSGLQFPNYSSELNVNALELDDSALYLCASTGQISGGELFFGEGSRLTVL.

Only a few counts were recorded for this clone. The rearrangement joins TRBV18 to TRBJ1-2; unclear D gene. Germline V gene sequence: CDR1 KGHSH, CDR2 LQKENI. Between the trimmed V and J ends, which lost 0 bases and 2 bases, there was a span of 7 bases. The CDR3 totals 14 residues. CDR3 amino acids: CASSPPVRNYGYTF. The CDR3 bases are TGTGCCAGCTCACCACCGGTCAGAAACTATGGCTACACCTTC.

The chain uses TRBV5-6 and TRBJ1-1; 7 nucleotides align to TRBD1. The CDR3 is made up of 15 amino acids. The trim removed 2 bases at V and 4 bases at J, leaving 8 bases unmatched. Germline CDR1 SGHDT, CDR2 YYEEEE. The CDR3 reads CASSFRQGGFTEAFF. DNA of the CDR3: TGTGCCAGCAGCTTTCGACAGGGCGGTTTCACTGAAGCTTTCTTT.

In this sample, this clone turned up once. The genes are TRBV5-6 and TRBJ2-5; a possible D gene is TRBD2 (6 bases). There are 15 residues in the CDR3. The germline CDR1 and CDR2 sequences are SGHDT and YYEEEE. V lost 2 bases and J 5 bases, leaving 16 bases between the germline ends. The CDR3 spells CASSFRASVVETQYF. In nucleotides, the CDR3 is TGTGCCAGCAGCTTTCGTGCTAGCGTGGTGGAGACCCAGTACTTC.

The chain is built from TRBV7-9 and TRBJ1-3; unclear D gene. Germline assignment: CDR1 SEHNR and CDR2 FQNEAQ (reference sequence). With 2 bases removed from V and 0 bases from J, the gap between germline ends came to 5 bases. The CDR3 spans 14 residues. CDR3 DNA sequence: TGTGCCAGCAGCTTATCTTCCTCTGGAAACACCATATATTTT. It yields the protein CASSLSSSGNTIYF.

Note on this clone: One junction end does not reproduce the germline sequence, and a read error may be involved. The chain recombines TRBV10-2 with TRBJ1-2, with TRBD1 matching over 7 bases. Germline V lookup: CDR1 WSHSY, CDR2 SAAADI. This CDR3 contains 15 residues. The DNA for the CDR3 is TGCGTCAGCACCTTTGACAGGGCGGAGTTGGGTGGCTACACCTTC. Translating it yields CVSTFDRAELGGYTF.

The rearrangement uses TRBV19 and TRBJ2-7; 12 nucleotides agree with TRBD2. Germline-derived CDR1 and CDR2 are LNHDA and SQIVND (reference sequence). This CDR3 has 13 residues. V was pared by 6 bases and J by 3 bases, with 0 bases of the junction left unmatched. CDR3: CASRGLAGYEQYF. CDR3 nucleotide sequence: TGTGCCAGTAGGGGACTAGCGGGCTACGAGCAGTACTTC. Based on the CDR3 plus reference TRBV19 and TRBJ2-7, the full variable domain is DGGITQSPKYLFRKEGQNVTLSCEQNLNHDAMYWYRQDPGQGLRLIYYSQIVNDFQKGDIAEGYSVSREKKESFPLTVTSAQKNPTAFYLCASRGLAGYEQYFGPGTRLTVT.

The rearrangement links TRBV6-5 to TRBJ2-7; 7 bases are shared with TRBD1. Germline loops: CDR1 MNHEY, CDR2 SVGAGI. The CDR3 extends over 13 amino acids. V gave up 6 bases and J gave up 7 bases; unmatched junction bases: 9. CDR3 protein: CASRPQGRREQYF. The CDR3 DNA reads as TGTGCCAGCAGGCCACAGGGGCGGAGAGAGCAGTACTTC.